This TCR beta chain was profiled in a study of response to subunit inactivated influenza vaccine. TCRdb redid the calling of the RT-PCR reads with MiXCR, one entry per CDR3 protein. The table includes about 540,000 distinct CDR3 sequences, 20% to 25% detected once. With 0 bases removed from V and 8 bases from J, the gap between germline ends came to 11 bases. The CDR3 totals 15 residues. Germline CDR1 MNHNS, CDR2 SASEGT. These same data were also listed under a study on T cells expressing NK-cell markers. As that study records: Generation of TCR beta cDNA was performed by 5'RACE template switching incorporating UMIs. The share of CD8+ T cells held by dominant NKG2C+ clonotypes was roughly 1.0-7.5% in several donors. Similarly, these clonotypes led the CD3+CD56-NKG2C+ fraction as well in a handful of donors.

V and J are TRBV6-1 and TRBJ1-6; D is unclear. The sample was CD4+ T cells sorted from PBMCs, taken 11 to 12 days after vaccination. The TCR sequence derives from a man aged 45-65 years who received an inactivated influenza vaccine. The CDR3 reads CASSEAGTVHSPLHF. The DNA for the CDR3 is TGTGCCAGCAGTGAAGCAGGAACAGTCCATTCACCCCTCCACTTT.